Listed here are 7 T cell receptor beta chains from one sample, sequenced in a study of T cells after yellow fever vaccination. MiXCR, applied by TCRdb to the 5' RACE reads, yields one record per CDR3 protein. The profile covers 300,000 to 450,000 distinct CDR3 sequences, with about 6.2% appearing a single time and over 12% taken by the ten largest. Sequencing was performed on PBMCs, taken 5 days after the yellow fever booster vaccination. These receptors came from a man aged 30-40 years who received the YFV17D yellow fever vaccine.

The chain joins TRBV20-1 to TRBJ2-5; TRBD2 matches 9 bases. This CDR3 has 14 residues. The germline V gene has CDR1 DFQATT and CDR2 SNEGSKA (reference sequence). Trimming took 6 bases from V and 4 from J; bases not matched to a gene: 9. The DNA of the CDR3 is TGCAGTGCCACTTTAGCGGGAGCACCAGAGACCCAGTACTTC. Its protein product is CSATLAGAPETQYF.

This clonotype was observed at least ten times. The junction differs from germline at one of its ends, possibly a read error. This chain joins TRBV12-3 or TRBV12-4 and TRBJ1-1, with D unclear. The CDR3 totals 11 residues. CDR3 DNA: TGTGCCAGCAGTTTCAACAGTGAAGCTTTCTTT. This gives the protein CASSFNSEAFF.

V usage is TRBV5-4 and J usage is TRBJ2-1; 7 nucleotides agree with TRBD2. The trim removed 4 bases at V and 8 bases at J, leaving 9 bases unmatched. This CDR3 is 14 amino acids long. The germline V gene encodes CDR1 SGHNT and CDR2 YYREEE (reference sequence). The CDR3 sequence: CASSPAGGRDEQFF. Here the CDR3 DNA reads TGTGCCAGCAGCCCGGCCGGAGGGAGGGATGAGCAGTTCTTC.

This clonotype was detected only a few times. CDR3 nucleotide sequence: TGTGCCAGCAGTTTCCTGCGGACAGGACGCTACGAGCAGTACTTC. Its protein is CASSFLRTGRYEQYF. V usage is TRBV12-3 or TRBV12-4 and J usage is TRBJ2-7; TRBD1 agrees at 7 bases. The junction had 8 bases not matched to a gene; V was cut back by 3 bases and J by 3 bases. The CDR3 covers 15 residues.

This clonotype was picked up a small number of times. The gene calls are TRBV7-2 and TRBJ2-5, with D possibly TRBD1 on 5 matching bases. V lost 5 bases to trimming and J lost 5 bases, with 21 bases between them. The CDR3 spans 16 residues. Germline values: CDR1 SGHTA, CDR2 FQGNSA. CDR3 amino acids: CASSPATTVAAETQYF. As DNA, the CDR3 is TGTGCCAGCAGCCCAGCGACGACAGTTGCCGCGGAGACCCAGTACTTC. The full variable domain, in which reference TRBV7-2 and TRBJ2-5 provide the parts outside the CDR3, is GAGVSQSPSNKVTEKGKDVELRCDPISGHTALYWYRQSLGQGLEFLIYFQGNSAPDKSGLPSDRFSAERTGGSVSTLTIQRTQQEDSAVYLCASSPATTVAAETQYFGPGTRLLVL.

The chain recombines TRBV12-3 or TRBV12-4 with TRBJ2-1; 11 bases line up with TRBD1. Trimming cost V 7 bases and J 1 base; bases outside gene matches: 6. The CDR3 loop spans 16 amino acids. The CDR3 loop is CASTPGQGVSYNEQFF. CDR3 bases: TGTGCCAGCACACCGGGACAGGGGGTATCCTACAATGAGCAGTTCTTC.

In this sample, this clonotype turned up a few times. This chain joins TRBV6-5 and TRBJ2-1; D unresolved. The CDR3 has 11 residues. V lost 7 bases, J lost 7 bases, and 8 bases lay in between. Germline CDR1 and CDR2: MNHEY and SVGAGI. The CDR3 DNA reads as TGTGCCAGCATCTCTTCAAATGAGCAGTTCTTC. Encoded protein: CASISSNEQFF.